This TCR beta chain was sequenced during a study of cytomegalovirus exposure and HLA in healthy donors. Study-level information: The 120 validation repertoires were produced on the same platform as the roughly 720 repertoires of the first cohort. This was reported in a later analysis.

Study results and limitations: A few chains tied to CMV proved CMV antigen-specific in vitro. There were about 160 TCR beta chains listed as cytomegalovirus-associated.

The donors were part of the roughly 130-subject validation cohort, which stood apart from the approximately 640-subject first cohort. Comments on this clone: Its antigen is not identified.

The CDR3 is 15 amino acids. Germline CDR1 and CDR2: SQVTM and ANQGSEA. Trimming took 4 bases from V and 0 from J; bases not matched to a gene: 4. Produced via immunoSEQ multiplex PCR; TCRdb's table is partial and in-frame only. The sample carries 80,000 to 100,000 clones, about 90% recorded once. The specimen sequenced was PBMCs. The chain links TRBV29-1 to TRBJ2-1, with 9 positions matching TRBD1. This TCR derives from a man in his late teens or twenties in good health and CMV-seropositive. CDR3 loop: CSVGGGQGSYNEQFF. CDR3 bases: TGCAGCGTTGGGGGGGGACAGGGCTCCTACAATGAGCAGTTCTTC.